These T cell receptor beta chains were read from a single sample in a study of blood T cell repertoires in COVID-19. Method: immunoSEQ multiplex PCR; TCRdb's copy keeps in-frame clones and lacks some. The sample gives approximately 37,000 clones, 75% to 90% of which show up once; roughly a tenth is in the top ten. Material for sequencing was peripheral blood. The receptor source for this set is a human donor in a cohort sampled during active COVID-19. Both conserved end residues are part of each CDR3. Fields, in order: J gene, clone size, V gene, D gene, CDR3 DNA, CDR3 protein. D genes are given only for firm matches. Expanded clones get a size class; other rows say once, few or many, or leave the size out.

j_call: TRBJ2-5; clone_size: -; v_call: TRBV30; d_call: TRBD2; cdr3_nt: TGTGCCCAGAGCGGGGGGGCTAAGACCCAGTACTTC; cdr3_aa: CAQSGGAKTQYF
j_call: TRBJ1-1; clone_size: -; v_call: TRBV5-1; d_call: -; cdr3_nt: TGCGCCAGCAGCTTTGGGGCCGCGAACACTGAAGCTTTCTTT; cdr3_aa: CASSFGAANTEAFF
j_call: TRBJ2-7; clone_size: -; v_call: TRBV5-1; d_call: TRBD2; cdr3_nt: TGCGCCAGCAGCTTGGGGACTAGCGGGGGGGCCGACTCCTACGAGCAGTACTTC; cdr3_aa: CASSLGTSGGADSYEQYF
j_call: TRBJ2-7; clone_size: -; v_call: TRBV14; d_call: -; cdr3_nt: TGTGCCAGCAGCCAAGTTCGGGGACAACGAAACTACGAGCAGTACTTC; cdr3_aa: CASSQVRGQRNYEQYF
j_call: TRBJ2-7; clone_size: -; v_call: TRBV27; d_call: -; cdr3_nt: TGTGCCAGCAGTTTTACACACCTAGCTTACGAGCAGTACTTC; cdr3_aa: CASSFTHLAYEQYF
j_call: TRBJ2-1; clone_size: -; v_call: TRBV10-3; d_call: -; cdr3_nt: TGTGCCATCAGGGGGGGGGCACGTCAATACAATGAGCAGTTCTTC; cdr3_aa: CAIRGGARQYNEQFF
j_call: TRBJ1-1; clone_size: -; v_call: TRBV7-9; d_call: TRBD1; cdr3_nt: TGTGCCAGCAGCTTACCCCCGGACAGGGGGCCTGAAGCTTTCTTT; cdr3_aa: CASSLPPDRGPEAFF
j_call: TRBJ1-1; clone_size: -; v_call: TRBV6-5; d_call: -; cdr3_nt: TGTGCCAGCAGTTACTCTCCCGCCGGAGGGGTAACTGAAGCTTTCTTT; cdr3_aa: CASSYSPAGGVTEAFF
j_call: TRBJ1-3; clone_size: -; v_call: TRBV6-6; d_call: TRBD1; cdr3_nt: TGTGCCAGCAGTTCGGGACAGGGGAGCTCTGGAAACACCATATATTTT; cdr3_aa: CASSSGQGSSGNTIYF
j_call: TRBJ2-7; clone_size: -; v_call: TRBV27; d_call: TRBD2; cdr3_nt: TGTGCCAGCAGTTTTGCGGGAGGACCACGGGAGCAGTACTTC; cdr3_aa: CASSFAGGPREQYF
j_call: TRBJ1-4; clone_size: once; v_call: TRBV24-1; d_call: -; cdr3_nt: TGTGCCACCAGTGATTTGAAGGCAGAACTAGATAATGAAAAACTGTTTTTT; cdr3_aa: CATSDLKAELDNEKLFF
j_call: TRBJ2-5; clone_size: -; v_call: TRBV15; d_call: TRBD1; cdr3_nt: TGTGCCACCAGCACGGGACAGGCAGGTCAAGAGACCCAGTACTTC; cdr3_aa: CATSTGQAGQETQYF
j_call: TRBJ2-1; clone_size: -; v_call: TRBV5-6; d_call: TRBD2; cdr3_nt: TGTGCCAGCAGCTTCCTTAGCGGGTCCGTAGCCTACAATGAGCAGTTCTTC; cdr3_aa: CASSFLSGSVAYNEQFF
j_call: TRBJ1-1; clone_size: -; v_call: TRBV5-1; d_call: -; cdr3_nt: TGCGCCAGCAGCTTGGGCGGTAAGACAGGTATGAACACTGAAGCTTTCTTT; cdr3_aa: CASSLGGKTGMNTEAFF
j_call: TRBJ1-2; clone_size: -; v_call: TRBV3-1/TRBV3-2; d_call: -; cdr3_nt: TGTGCCAGCAGCCAAGGCGTGGTCCCCCGGACAGCCGAGAACTATGGCTACACCTTC; cdr3_aa: CASSQGVVPRTAENYGYTF
j_call: TRBJ1-4; clone_size: -; v_call: TRBV11-2; d_call: -; cdr3_nt: TGTGCCAGCAAGGAGGCAACTAATGAAAAACTGTTTTTT; cdr3_aa: CASKEATNEKLFF
j_call: TRBJ2-3; clone_size: -; v_call: TRBV29-1; d_call: -; cdr3_nt: TGCAGCGGGGGGACGAGGGCAGATACGCAGTATTTT; cdr3_aa: CSGGTRADTQYF